Listed here are 10 T cell receptor beta chains from one sample, sequenced in a study of siplizumab effects on memory and regulatory T cells. The assay was immunoSEQ multiplex PCR, and TCRdb's table has in-frame clones only and misses some. The sample includes 60,000 or so clones, about 92% seen only once; the top ten take roughly 38%. The sequenced sample consisted of CD8+ T cells sorted from blood. These TCRs come from a human donor in good health.

This rearrangement joins TRBV30 to TRBJ2-7; tentatively, D is TRBD1 (5 bases). The V end was cut by 3 bases, the J end by 7 bases, with 16 bases between. This CDR3 is 13 amino acids long. Germline lookup yields CDR1 GTSNPN and CDR2 SVGIG (reference sequence). The CDR3 loop is CAWSLGASLEQYF. CDR3 coding DNA: TGTGCCTGGAGCCTAGGGGCAAGTTTGGAGCAGTACTTC.

This clone was counted a few times. The chain links TRBV30 to TRBJ1-5; a weak D match, TRBD1 (5 bases). The CDR3 is 13 residues long. Germline CDR1 and CDR2: GTSNPN and SVGIG (reference sequence). Deletions cut 5 bases from V and 0 bases from J, with 8 bases between. The CDR3 DNA reads TGTGCCTGGGGGGGAATTAGCAATCAGCCCCAGCATTTT. Translated: CAWGGISNQPQHF. Using reference TRBV30 and TRBJ1-5 for the parts outside the CDR3, the full variable domain is SQTIHQWPATLVQPVGSPLSLECTVEGTSNPNLYWYRQAAGRGLQLLFYSVGIGQISSEVPQNLSASRPQDRQFILSSKKLLLSDSGFYLCAWGGISNQPQHFGDGTRLSIL.

V usage is TRBV5-6 and J usage is TRBJ2-7, with TRBD1 matching over 7 bases. The CDR3 runs to 13 residues. After removal of 2 bases from V and 8 bases from J, the junction contained 7 bases not matched to a gene. Germline CDR1 and CDR2: SGHDT and YYEEEE. The CDR3 sequence: CASSLGGNEKQYF. The CDR3 bases are TGTGCCAGCAGCTTAGGGGGCAACGAAAAGCAGTACTTC.

The rearrangement links TRBV9 to TRBJ2-3; the match to TRBD2 covers 7 bases. The V gene's germline CDR1 is SGDLS and CDR2 YYNGEE. This CDR3 comprises 15 residues. J gave up 2 bases and V 4 bases, and 7 bases lay outside the gene matches. For the CDR3, the DNA is TGTGCCAGCAGCCTCCTAGGGAGGGTCACAGATACGCAGTATTTT. Protein: CASSLLGRVTDTQYF.

This sequence joins TRBV9 and TRBJ2-1; tentative D call: TRBD2 (5 bases). The CDR3 extends over 13 amino acids. Germline V gives CDR1 SGDLS, CDR2 YYNGEE. V was clipped by 4 bases and J by 9 bases, with 14 bases between them. DNA for the CDR3: TGTGCCAGCAGCCGAAAACTTGGAGGTGAGCAGTTCTTC. Translated: CASSRKLGGEQFF. The full variable domain, completed using reference TRBV9 and TRBJ2-1, is DSGVTQTPKHLITATGQRVTLRCSPRSGDLSVYWYQQSLDQGLQFLIQYYNGEERAKGNILERFSAQQFPDLHSELNLSSLELGDSALYFCASSRKLGGEQFFGPGTRLTVL.

The chain combines TRBV30 with TRBJ2-1; 8 bases match TRBD2. Germline CDR1 and CDR2: GTSNPN and SVGIG (reference sequence). Trimming at V came to 5 bases and at J to 0 bases, leaving 3 bases not matched to a gene. The CDR3 runs to 14 residues. The CDR3: CAWDSGDSYNEQFF. The CDR3 nucleotides are TGTGCCTGGGATAGCGGGGACTCCTACAATGAGCAGTTCTTC. Together with reference TRBV30 and TRBJ2-1, the CDR3 gives the full variable domain: SQTIHQWPATLVQPVGSPLSLECTVEGTSNPNLYWYRQAAGRGLQLLFYSVGIGQISSEVPQNLSASRPQDRQFILSSKKLLLSDSGFYLCAWDSGDSYNEQFFGPGTRLTVL.

The chain carries TRBV7-8 and TRBJ1-4; D uncertain. Germline lookup yields CDR1 SGHVS and CDR2 FQNEAQ. Trimming removed 2 bases at V and 6 bases at J, with 13 bases between. CDR3 length equals 15 residues. CDR3 residues: CASSLKSVPDEKLFF. In nucleotides, the CDR3 is TGTGCCAGCAGCTTAAAATCGGTACCGGATGAAAAACTGTTTTTT. Variable domain in full (rest from reference TRBV7-8 and TRBJ1-4): GAGVSQSPRYKVAKRGQDVALRCDPISGHVSLFWYQQALGQGPEFLTYFQNEAQLDKSGLPSDRFFAERPEGSVSTLKIQRTQQEDSAVYLCASSLKSVPDEKLFFGSGTQLSVL.

The V call is TRBV18, the J call TRBJ2-7; D not certain. Per the germline V gene, CDR1 is KGHSH and CDR2 is LQKENI. The CDR3 totals 14 residues. V lost 6 bases, J lost 0 bases, and 12 bases lay in between. DNA of the CDR3: TGTGCCAGCTCCCTAACTGACATCTCCTACGAGCAGTACTTC. Encoded protein: CASSLTDISYEQYF.

The CDR3 coding sequence is TGCGCCAGCAGTAGGACTAGCGGGAGCCCCTTGGATACGCAGTATTTT. Its translation is CASSRTSGSPLDTQYF. The gene calls are TRBV10-1 and TRBJ2-3, with 13 bases matching TRBD2. V was pared by 5 bases and J by 6 bases, with 8 bases of the junction left unmatched. CDR3 length equals 16 residues. The germline V gene has CDR1 WNHNN and CDR2 SYGVQD (reference sequence).

The rearrangement joins TRBV5-1 to TRBJ2-1; perhaps TRBD2 as D (6 bases). Germline CDR1 is SGHRS and CDR2 is YFSETQ. This CDR3 is 15 amino acids long. The V gene lost 0 bases and the J gene lost 6 bases, with 13 bases spanning the gap. The CDR3 is CASSLAVGSGNEQFF. In nucleotides, the CDR3 is TGCGCCAGCAGCTTGGCCGTCGGGAGCGGCAATGAGCAGTTCTTC.